A selection of T cell receptor beta chains follows, all from one sample in a study of T cell changes during pregnancy in multiple sclerosis. Data came from immunoSEQ multiplex PCR; TCRdb stores just in-frame clones and leaves some out. The sample includes 45,000 to 55,000 clones, around 90% seen only once; the top ten take around 2%. The source material was peripheral blood, sampled in the first trimester of pregnancy. These receptors all stem from a female donor with multiple sclerosis, enrolled in a pregnancy study. Both conserved end residues are part of each CDR3. D genes are given only for firm matches. Not all rows give a size; the values are once, few, many and, for expanded clones, a class.

J gene: TRBJ2-1
D gene: TRBD1
clone size: NA
V gene: TRBV6-1
CDR3 DNA: TGTGCCAGAAAACGGACAGGGAACAATGAGCAGTTCTTC
CDR3 protein: CARKRTGNNEQFF

J gene: TRBJ1-2
D gene: TRBD1
clone size: NA
V gene: TRBV5-4
CDR3 DNA: TGTGCCAGCAGCTACGGACAGGGGCCCTATGGCTACACCTTC
CDR3 protein: CASSYGQGPYGYTF

J gene: TRBJ2-1
D gene: TRBD1
clone size: NA
V gene: TRBV7-8
CDR3 DNA: TGTGCCAGCAGCTCCTGGACAGGGCGGAATGAGCAGTTCTTC
CDR3 protein: CASSSWTGRNEQFF

J gene: TRBJ1-2
D gene: NA
clone size: NA
V gene: TRBV5-1
CDR3 DNA: TGCGCCAGCAGCTCTCTACAGGGAGCTAACTATGGCTACACCTTC
CDR3 protein: CASSSLQGANYGYTF

J gene: TRBJ1-4
D gene: NA
clone size: NA
V gene: TRBV30
CDR3 DNA: TGTGCCTGGGACGACAGGCCAACTAATGAAAAACTGTTTTTT
CDR3 protein: CAWDDRPTNEKLFF

J gene: TRBJ2-7
D gene: TRBD1
clone size: NA
V gene: TRBV6-5
CDR3 DNA: TGTGCCAGCAGTTCCCCACAGGGGGCCTACGAGCAGTACTTC
CDR3 protein: CASSSPQGAYEQYF

J gene: TRBJ1-2
D gene: TRBD1
clone size: NA
V gene: TRBV6-5
CDR3 DNA: TGTGCCAGCAGTCTACAGGGGGCATGGGGCTACACCTTC
CDR3 protein: CASSLQGAWGYTF

J gene: TRBJ1-2
D gene: TRBD1
clone size: NA
V gene: TRBV5-1
CDR3 DNA: TGCGCCAGCAGCTTTGAACCCCCCCCCGGGACAGGGGTGGGCACCTTC
CDR3 protein: CASSFEPPPGTGVGTF

J gene: TRBJ1-2
D gene: TRBD1
clone size: NA
V gene: TRBV29-1
CDR3 DNA: TGCAGCGTTGAGAAGGGACAGGGCTATGGCTACACCTTC
CDR3 protein: CSVEKGQGYGYTF

J gene: TRBJ1-1
D gene: TRBD1
clone size: NA
V gene: TRBV30
CDR3 DNA: TGTGCCTGGAGTCCCCGGAACAGGGGGCGGACTGAAGCTTTCTTT
CDR3 protein: CAWSPRNRGRTEAFF

J gene: TRBJ1-1
D gene: TRBD1
clone size: NA
V gene: TRBV6-5
CDR3 DNA: TGTGCCAGCAGTACGACAGGGCTGGAAGCTTTCTTT
CDR3 protein: CASSTTGLEAFF

J gene: TRBJ2-3
D gene: TRBD1
clone size: NA
V gene: TRBV29-1
CDR3 DNA: TGCAGCGTTGGGCGGGACAGGGGCACAGATACGCAGTATTTT
CDR3 protein: CSVGRDRGTDTQYF

J gene: TRBJ1-6
D gene: NA
clone size: once
V gene: TRBV2
CDR3 DNA: TGTGCCAGCATCATGGCCGGGACACTAAATTCACCCCTCCACTTT
CDR3 protein: CASIMAGTLNSPLHF

J gene: TRBJ1-1
D gene: NA
clone size: NA
V gene: TRBV9
CDR3 DNA: TGTGCCAGCAGCGTAGCGCCTACCACTGAAGCTTTCTTT
CDR3 protein: CASSVAPTTEAFF

J gene: TRBJ2-2
D gene: TRBD1
clone size: NA
V gene: TRBV6-5
CDR3 DNA: TGTGCCAGCAGGAACAGGGGGCGAGGCGGGGAGCTGTTTTTT
CDR3 protein: CASRNRGRGGELFF

J gene: TRBJ1-3
D gene: NA
clone size: NA
V gene: TRBV11-2
CDR3 DNA: TGTGCCACCACGACCACGGGTACTGGAAACACCATATATTTT
CDR3 protein: CATTTTGTGNTIYF

J gene: TRBJ1-2
D gene: NA
clone size: NA
V gene: TRBV25-1
CDR3 DNA: TGTGCCAGCAGTGATGGCAGATATGGCTACACCTTC
CDR3 protein: CASSDGRYGYTF

J gene: TRBJ2-5
D gene: TRBD2
clone size: NA
V gene: TRBV5-1
CDR3 DNA: TGCGCCAGCAGCGGGACCGGGACTAGTCTAGAGACCCAGTACTTC
CDR3 protein: CASSGTGTSLETQYF

J gene: TRBJ2-7
D gene: TRBD1
clone size: NA
V gene: TRBV5-5
CDR3 DNA: TGTGCCAGCAGCTTTCCGACAGGGGGGCTTTTTGAGCAGTACTTC
CDR3 protein: CASSFPTGGLFEQYF

J gene: TRBJ2-7
D gene: TRBD1
clone size: NA
V gene: TRBV28
CDR3 DNA: TGTGCCAGCAGTTTGCGACAGGGTTACGAGCAGTACTTC
CDR3 protein: CASSLRQGYEQYF

J gene: TRBJ1-4
D gene: TRBD1
clone size: NA
V gene: TRBV12-5
CDR3 DNA: TGTGCTAGTGGCCCCCGACAGGGAGCAACTAATGAAAAACTGTTTTTT
CDR3 protein: CASGPRQGATNEKLFF

J gene: TRBJ2-1
D gene: NA
clone size: NA
V gene: TRBV5-1
CDR3 DNA: TGCGCCAGCAGCTTGGCAGGGGCAGGGTCCTACAATGAGCAGTTCTTC
CDR3 protein: CASSLAGAGSYNEQFF

J gene: TRBJ1-1
D gene: NA
clone size: NA
V gene: TRBV5-1
CDR3 DNA: TGCGCCAGCAGAGGAGGTTCGAACACTGAAGCTTTCTTT
CDR3 protein: CASRGGSNTEAFF

J gene: TRBJ1-2
D gene: TRBD1
clone size: once
V gene: TRBV5-5
CDR3 DNA: TGTGCCAGCAGCGGCGGGACAGGGGATGGTGGCTACACCTTC
CDR3 protein: CASSGGTGDGGYTF

J gene: TRBJ1-2
D gene: TRBD1
clone size: NA
V gene: TRBV28
CDR3 DNA: TGTGCCAGCAGTGGGCCGGACAGGGTCTATGGCTACACCTTC
CDR3 protein: CASSGPDRVYGYTF

J gene: TRBJ1-1
D gene: NA
clone size: NA
V gene: TRBV7-9
CDR3 DNA: TGTGCCAGCAGCTCGGTAAGTCGAAGAGCTGAAGCTTTCTTT
CDR3 protein: CASSSVSRRAEAFF

J gene: TRBJ1-2
D gene: NA
clone size: once
V gene: TRBV28
CDR3 DNA: TGTGCCAGCAGGCCCACCGGGAGGGGGATTAACTATGGCTACACCTTC
CDR3 protein: CASRPTGRGINYGYTF

J gene: TRBJ2-3
D gene: NA
clone size: NA
V gene: TRBV18
CDR3 DNA: TGTGCCAGCTCACCGGATCGGTGGGGCACAAGCACAGATACGCAGTATTTT
CDR3 protein: CASSPDRWGTSTDTQYF

J gene: TRBJ1-1
D gene: TRBD1
clone size: NA
V gene: TRBV6-6
CDR3 DNA: TGTGCCAGCAGAGTTACAGGGGGCCTCACTGAAGCTTTCTTT
CDR3 protein: CASRVTGGLTEAFF

J gene: TRBJ2-7
D gene: NA
clone size: NA
V gene: TRBV11-2
CDR3 DNA: TGTGCCAGCAGCTTGAGGGCCTACGAGCAGTACTTC
CDR3 protein: CASSLRAYEQYF

J gene: TRBJ2-7
D gene: NA
clone size: NA
V gene: TRBV6-1
CDR3 DNA: TGTGCCAGCAGGAGCCAGGGCTCCTACGAGCAGTACTTC
CDR3 protein: CASRSQGSYEQYF

J gene: TRBJ1-2
D gene: NA
clone size: NA
V gene: TRBV29-1
CDR3 DNA: TGCAGCGTTGGTGGGACTTATGGCTACACCTTC
CDR3 protein: CSVGGTYGYTF

J gene: TRBJ2-7
D gene: NA
clone size: once
V gene: TRBV18
CDR3 DNA: TGTGCCAGCTCACCATTCGGGACAAAACCCTACGAGCAGTACTTC
CDR3 protein: CASSPFGTKPYEQYF

J gene: TRBJ2-2
D gene: NA
clone size: NA
V gene: TRBV7-2
CDR3 DNA: TGTGCCAGCAGCTTAGCAGGGGTGGCTACCGGGGAGCTGTTTTTT
CDR3 protein: CASSLAGVATGELFF

J gene: TRBJ1-1
D gene: NA
clone size: NA
V gene: TRBV6-1
CDR3 DNA: TGTGCCAGCAGTGAGCAGACGAGGGCGAACACTGAAGCTTTCTTT
CDR3 protein: CASSEQTRANTEAFF

J gene: TRBJ2-2
D gene: NA
clone size: NA
V gene: TRBV4-1
CDR3 DNA: TGCGCCAGCAGCCAAGATGGCTCCGGGTATGACGGGGAGCTGTTTTTT
CDR3 protein: CASSQDGSGYDGELFF

J gene: TRBJ2-1
D gene: TRBD2
clone size: NA
V gene: TRBV23-1
CDR3 DNA: TGCGCCAGCAGTCAATCGAACCGGGGGGGCCTCAATGAGCAGTTCTTC
CDR3 protein: CASSQSNRGGLNEQFF